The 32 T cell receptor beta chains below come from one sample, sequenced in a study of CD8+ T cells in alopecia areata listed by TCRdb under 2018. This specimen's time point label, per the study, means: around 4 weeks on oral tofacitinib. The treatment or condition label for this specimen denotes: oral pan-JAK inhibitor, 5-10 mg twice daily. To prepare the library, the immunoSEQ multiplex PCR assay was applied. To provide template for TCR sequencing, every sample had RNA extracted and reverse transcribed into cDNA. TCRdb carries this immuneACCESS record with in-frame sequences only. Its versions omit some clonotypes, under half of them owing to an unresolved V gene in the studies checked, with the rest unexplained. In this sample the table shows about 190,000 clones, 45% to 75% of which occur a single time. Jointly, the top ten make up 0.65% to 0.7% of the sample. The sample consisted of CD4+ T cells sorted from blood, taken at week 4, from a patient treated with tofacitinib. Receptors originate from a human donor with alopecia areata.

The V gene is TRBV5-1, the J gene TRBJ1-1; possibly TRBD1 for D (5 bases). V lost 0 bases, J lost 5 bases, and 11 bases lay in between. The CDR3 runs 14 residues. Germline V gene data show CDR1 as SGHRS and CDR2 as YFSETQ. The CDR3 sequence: CASSLAEGQTEAFF. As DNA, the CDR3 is TGCGCCAGCAGCTTGGCGGAGGGGCAGACTGAAGCTTTCTTT.

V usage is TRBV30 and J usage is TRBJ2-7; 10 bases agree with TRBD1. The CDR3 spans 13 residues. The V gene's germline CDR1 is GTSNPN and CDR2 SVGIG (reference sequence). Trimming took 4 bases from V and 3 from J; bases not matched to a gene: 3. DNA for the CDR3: TGTGCCTGGATGGGGACAGGGGTCTACGAGCAGTACTTC. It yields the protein CAWMGTGVYEQYF.

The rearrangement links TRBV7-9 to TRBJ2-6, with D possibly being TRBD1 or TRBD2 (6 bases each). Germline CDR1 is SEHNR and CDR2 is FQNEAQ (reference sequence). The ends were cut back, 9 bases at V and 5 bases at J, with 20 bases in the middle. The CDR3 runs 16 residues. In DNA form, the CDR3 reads TGTGCCAGTGGCAGTAGGGGGGACCTCAGGGCCAACGTCCTGACTTTC. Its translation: CASGSRGDLRANVLTF.

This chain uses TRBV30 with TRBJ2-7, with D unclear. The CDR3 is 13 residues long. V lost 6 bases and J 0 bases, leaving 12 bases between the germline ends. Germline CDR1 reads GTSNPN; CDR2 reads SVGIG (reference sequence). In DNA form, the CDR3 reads TGTGCCTGTACCGGACGGCACTCCTACGAGCAGTACTTC. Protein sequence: CACTGRHSYEQYF.

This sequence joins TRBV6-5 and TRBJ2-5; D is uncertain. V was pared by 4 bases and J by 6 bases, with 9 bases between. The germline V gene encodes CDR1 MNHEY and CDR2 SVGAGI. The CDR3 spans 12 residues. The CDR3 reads CASSSSTKTQYF. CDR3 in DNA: TGTGCCAGCAGTTCGAGCACCAAGACCCAGTACTTC.

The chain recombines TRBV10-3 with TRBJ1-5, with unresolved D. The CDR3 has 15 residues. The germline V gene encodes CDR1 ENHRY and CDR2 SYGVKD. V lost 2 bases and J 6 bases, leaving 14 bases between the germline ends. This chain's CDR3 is CAISEKGPFTQPQHF. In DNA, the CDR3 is TGTGCCATCAGTGAGAAAGGGCCTTTTACTCAGCCCCAGCATTTT.

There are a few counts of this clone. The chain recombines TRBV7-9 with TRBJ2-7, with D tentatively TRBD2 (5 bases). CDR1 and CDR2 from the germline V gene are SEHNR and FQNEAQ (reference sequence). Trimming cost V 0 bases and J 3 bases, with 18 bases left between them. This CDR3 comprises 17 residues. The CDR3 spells CASSLALDSAFLYEQYF. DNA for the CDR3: TGTGCCAGCAGCTTAGCGCTTGATAGCGCCTTCCTCTACGAGCAGTACTTC.

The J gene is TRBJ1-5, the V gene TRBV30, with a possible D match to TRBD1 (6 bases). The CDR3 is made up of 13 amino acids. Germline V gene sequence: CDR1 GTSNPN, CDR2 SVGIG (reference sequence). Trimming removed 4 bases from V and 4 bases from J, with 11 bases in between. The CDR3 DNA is TGTGCCTGGAAAAAACAGGGTAATCAGCCCCAGCATTTT. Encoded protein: CAWKKQGNQPQHF.

CDR3 bases: TGTGCCATCAGCGCAGACGGCTACGAGCAGTACTTC. Translated, it gives CAISADGYEQYF. V usage is TRBV10-3 and J usage is TRBJ2-7; D call uncertain. The germline V gene has CDR1 ENHRY and CDR2 SYGVKD. V dropped 6 bases and J dropped 3 bases, with 9 bases sitting between them. CDR3 size: 12 residues.

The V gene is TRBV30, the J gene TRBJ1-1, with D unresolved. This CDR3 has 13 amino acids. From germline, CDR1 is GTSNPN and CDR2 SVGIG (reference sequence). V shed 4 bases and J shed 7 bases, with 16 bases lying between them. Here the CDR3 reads CAWISRAVSEAFF. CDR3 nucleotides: TGTGCCTGGATATCGAGGGCCGTAAGTGAAGCTTTCTTT.

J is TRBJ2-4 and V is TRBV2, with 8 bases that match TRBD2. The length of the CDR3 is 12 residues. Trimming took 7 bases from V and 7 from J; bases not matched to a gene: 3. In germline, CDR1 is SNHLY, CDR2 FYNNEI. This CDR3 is CASTAGANIQYF. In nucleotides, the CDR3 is TGTGCCAGCACAGCGGGGGCTAACATTCAGTACTTC.

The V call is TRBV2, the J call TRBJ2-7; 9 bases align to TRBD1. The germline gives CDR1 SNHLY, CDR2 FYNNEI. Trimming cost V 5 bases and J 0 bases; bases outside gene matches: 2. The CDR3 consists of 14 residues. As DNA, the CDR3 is TGTGCCAGCAGTAAGGGACAGGGCTCCTACGAGCAGTACTTC. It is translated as CASSKGQGSYEQYF.

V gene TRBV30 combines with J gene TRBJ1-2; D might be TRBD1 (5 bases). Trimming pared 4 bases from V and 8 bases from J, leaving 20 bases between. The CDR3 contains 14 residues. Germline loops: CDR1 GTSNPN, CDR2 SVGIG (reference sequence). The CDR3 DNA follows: TGTGCCTGGAAGAGTGATCGGGGCCCGGAAGGCTACACCTTC. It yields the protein CAWKSDRGPEGYTF.

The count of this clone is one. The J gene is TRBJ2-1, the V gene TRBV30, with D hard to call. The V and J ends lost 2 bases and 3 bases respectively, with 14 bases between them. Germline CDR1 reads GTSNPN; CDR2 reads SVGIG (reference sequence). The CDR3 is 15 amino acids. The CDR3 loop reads CAWSPLVGNYNEQFF. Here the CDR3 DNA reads TGTGCCTGGAGTCCCCTCGTAGGAAACTACAATGAGCAGTTCTTC.

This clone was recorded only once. The CDR3, as DNA: TGTGCCAGCAGCTTGTACGGGGAAGCTAATGAAAAACTGTTTTTT. This sequence encodes CASSLYGEANEKLFF. V and J are TRBV5-4 and TRBJ1-4; D call uncertain. The CDR3 runs to 15 residues. Germline V gene data show CDR1 as SGHNT and CDR2 as YYREEE (reference sequence). The V end lost 1 base, the J end lost 3 bases, and 10 bases lay between the germline ends. The whole variable domain, filled in from reference TRBV5-4 and TRBJ1-4, reads ETGVTQSPTHLIKTRGQQVTLRCSSQSGHNTVSWYQQALGQGPQFIFQYYREEENGRGNFPPRFSGLQFPNYSSELNVNALELDDSALYLCASSLYGEANEKLFFGSGTQLSVL.

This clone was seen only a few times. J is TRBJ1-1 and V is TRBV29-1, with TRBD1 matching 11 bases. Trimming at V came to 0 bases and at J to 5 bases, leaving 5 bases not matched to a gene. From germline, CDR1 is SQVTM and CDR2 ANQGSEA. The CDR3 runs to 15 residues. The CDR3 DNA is TGCAGCGTTGAAGATCTGGGACAGGGGGGAACTGAAGCTTTCTTT. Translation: CSVEDLGQGGTEAFF.

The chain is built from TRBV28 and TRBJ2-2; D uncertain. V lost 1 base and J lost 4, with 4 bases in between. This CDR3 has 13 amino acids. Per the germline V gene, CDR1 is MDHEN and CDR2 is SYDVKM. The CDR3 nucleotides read TGTGCCAGCAGTTTATCGGTCACCGGGGAGCTGTTTTTT. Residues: CASSLSVTGELFF.

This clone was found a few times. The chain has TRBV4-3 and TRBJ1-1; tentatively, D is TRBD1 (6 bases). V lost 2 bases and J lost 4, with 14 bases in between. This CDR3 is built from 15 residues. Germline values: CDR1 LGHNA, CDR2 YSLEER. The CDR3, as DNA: TGCGCCAGCAGCCAAACCACAGGGCTTGGCACTGAAGCTTTCTTT. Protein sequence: CASSQTTGLGTEAFF.

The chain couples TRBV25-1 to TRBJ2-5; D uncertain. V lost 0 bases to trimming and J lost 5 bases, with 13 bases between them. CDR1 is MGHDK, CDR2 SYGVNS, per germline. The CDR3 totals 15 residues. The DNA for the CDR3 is TGTGCCAGCAGTGAATATAGAGGCATCGGGGAGACCCAGTACTTC. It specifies CASSEYRGIGETQYF.

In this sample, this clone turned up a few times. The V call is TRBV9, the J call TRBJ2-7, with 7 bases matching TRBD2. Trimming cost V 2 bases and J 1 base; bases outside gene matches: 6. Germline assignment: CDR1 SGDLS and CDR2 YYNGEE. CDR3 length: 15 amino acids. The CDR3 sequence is CASSVEAGTSYEQYF. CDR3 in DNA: TGTGCCAGCAGCGTCGAAGCGGGAACTTCCTACGAGCAGTACTTC. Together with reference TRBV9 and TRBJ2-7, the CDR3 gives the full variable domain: DSGVTQTPKHLITATGQRVTLRCSPRSGDLSVYWYQQSLDQGLQFLIQYYNGEERAKGNILERFSAQQFPDLHSELNLSSLELGDSALYFCASSVEAGTSYEQYFGPGTRLTVT.

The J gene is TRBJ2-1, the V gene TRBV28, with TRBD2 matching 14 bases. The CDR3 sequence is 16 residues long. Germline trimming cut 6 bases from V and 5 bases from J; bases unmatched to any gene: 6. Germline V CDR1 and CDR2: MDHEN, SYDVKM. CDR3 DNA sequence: TGTGCCAGCAGGGTGGGACTAGCGGGAGTTGACAATGAGCAGTTCTTC. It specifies CASRVGLAGVDNEQFF.

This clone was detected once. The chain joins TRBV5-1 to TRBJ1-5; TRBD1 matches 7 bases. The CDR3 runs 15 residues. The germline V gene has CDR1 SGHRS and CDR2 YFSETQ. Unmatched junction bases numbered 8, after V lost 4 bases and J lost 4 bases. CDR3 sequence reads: CASSQTTGWNQPQHF. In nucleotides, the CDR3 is TGCGCCAGCAGCCAAACGACAGGGTGGAATCAGCCCCAGCATTTT. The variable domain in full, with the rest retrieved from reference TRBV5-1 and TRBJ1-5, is KAGVTQTPRYLIKTRGQQVTLSCSPISGHRSVSWYQQTPGQGLQFLFEYFSETQRNKGNFPGRFSGRQFSNSRSEMNVSTLELGDSALYLCASSQTTGWNQPQHFGDGTRLSIL.

CDR3 region: CAWTSLDRGNIQYF. The CDR3 DNA follows: TGTGCCTGGACCTCCCTGGACAGGGGAAACATTCAGTACTTC. The chain is built from TRBV30 and TRBJ2-4; 9 nucleotides align to TRBD1. J lost 6 bases, V lost 4 bases, and 7 bases had no gene match. The CDR3 length is 14 residues. Per the germline V gene, CDR1 is GTSNPN and CDR2 is SVGIG (reference sequence).

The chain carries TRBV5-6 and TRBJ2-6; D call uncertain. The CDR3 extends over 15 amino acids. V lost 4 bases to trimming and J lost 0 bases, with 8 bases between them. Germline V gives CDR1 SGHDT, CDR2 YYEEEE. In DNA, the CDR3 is TGTGCCAGCAGCCGAAGAGTCTCTGGGGCCAACGTCCTGACTTTC. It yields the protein CASSRRVSGANVLTF. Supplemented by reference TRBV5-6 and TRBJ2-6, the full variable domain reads DAGVTQSPTHLIKTRGQQVTLRCSPKSGHDTVSWYQQALGQGPQFIFQYYEEEERQRGNFPDRFSGHQFPNYSSELNVNALLLGDSALYLCASSRRVSGANVLTFGAGSRLTVL.

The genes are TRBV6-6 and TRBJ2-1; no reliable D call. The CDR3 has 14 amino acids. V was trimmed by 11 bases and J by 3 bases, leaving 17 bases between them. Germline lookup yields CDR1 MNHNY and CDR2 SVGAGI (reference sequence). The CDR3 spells CAGGPPEIYNEQFF. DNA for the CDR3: TGTGCCGGTGGGCCACCAGAAATCTACAATGAGCAGTTCTTC.

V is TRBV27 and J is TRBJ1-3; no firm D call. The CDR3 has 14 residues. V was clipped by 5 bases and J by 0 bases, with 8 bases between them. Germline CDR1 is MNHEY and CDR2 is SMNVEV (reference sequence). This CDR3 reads CASSPLSSGNTIYF. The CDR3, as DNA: TGTGCCAGCAGTCCGTTGAGCTCTGGAAACACCATATATTTT.

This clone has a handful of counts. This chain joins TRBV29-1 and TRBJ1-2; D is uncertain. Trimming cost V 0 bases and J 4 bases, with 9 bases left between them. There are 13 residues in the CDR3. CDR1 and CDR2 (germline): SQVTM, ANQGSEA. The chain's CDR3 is CSVEDKGRYGYTF. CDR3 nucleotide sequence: TGCAGCGTTGAAGATAAGGGCCGCTATGGCTACACCTTC.

CDR3 loop: CASSQEGEGYTF. The CDR3 DNA is TGTGCCAGCAGCCAAGAGGGCGAGGGCTACACCTTC. This chain uses TRBV14 with TRBJ1-2; D is unresolved. Trimming left V 0 bases short and J 8 bases short, with 7 bases between. This CDR3 is built from 12 residues. The germline V gene has CDR1 SGHDN and CDR2 FVKESK.

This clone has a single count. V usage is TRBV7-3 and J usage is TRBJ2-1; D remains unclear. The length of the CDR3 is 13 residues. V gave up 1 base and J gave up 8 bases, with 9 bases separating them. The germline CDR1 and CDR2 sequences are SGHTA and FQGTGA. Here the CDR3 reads CASSLSSEHEQFF. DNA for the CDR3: TGTGCCAGCAGCTTAAGTAGTGAGCATGAGCAGTTCTTC. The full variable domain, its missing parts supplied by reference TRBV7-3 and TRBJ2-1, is GAGVSQTPSNKVTEKGKYVELRCDPISGHTALYWYRQSLGQGPEFLIYFQGTGAADDSGLPNDRFFAVRPEGSVSTLKIQRTERGDSAVYLCASSLSSEHEQFFGPGTRLTVL.

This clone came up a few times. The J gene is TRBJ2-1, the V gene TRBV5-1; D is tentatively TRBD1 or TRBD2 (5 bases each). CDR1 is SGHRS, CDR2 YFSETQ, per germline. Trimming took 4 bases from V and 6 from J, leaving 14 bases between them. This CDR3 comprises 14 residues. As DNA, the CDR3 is TGCGCCAGCAGCGGGACCTCGGGCAGCAATGAGCAGTTCTTC. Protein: CASSGTSGSNEQFF.

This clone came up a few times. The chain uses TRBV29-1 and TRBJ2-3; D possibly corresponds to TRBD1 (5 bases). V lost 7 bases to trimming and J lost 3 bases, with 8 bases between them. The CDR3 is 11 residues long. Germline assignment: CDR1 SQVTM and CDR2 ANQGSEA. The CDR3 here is CSGRQTDTQYF. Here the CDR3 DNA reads TGCAGCGGAAGACAGACAGATACGCAGTATTTT.

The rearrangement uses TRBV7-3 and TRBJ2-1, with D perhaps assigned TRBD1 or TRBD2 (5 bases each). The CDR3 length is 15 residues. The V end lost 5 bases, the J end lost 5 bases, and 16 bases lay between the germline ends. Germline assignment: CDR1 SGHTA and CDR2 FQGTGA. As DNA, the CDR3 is TGTGCCAGCAGCGGAACTGTGGGACGCGACAATGAGCAGTTCTTC. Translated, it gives CASSGTVGRDNEQFF.